This T cell receptor beta chain emerged from a study of T cell repertoires in cytomegalovirus infection. The V segment lost 3 bases and the J segment 4 bases; nucleotides outside the gene matches: 6. The germline gives CDR1 DFQATT, CDR2 SNEGSKA (reference sequence). The CDR3 spans 15 residues. TCRdb re-called the reads with MiXCR, one entry per CDR3 protein. This sample has about 770,000 distinct CDR3 sequences; roughly 29% occur once, and the top ten carry around 13%. This clonotype was seen a few times. The antigen is undetermined. This clonotype originated in a human donor in good health (CMV status not recorded). Some clones in this sample may be carry-over from other donors' samples. The sequenced sample was cultured CD8+ T cells from PBMCs, obtained from culture after CMV antigen stimulation. The chain joins TRBV20-1 to TRBJ2-1; TRBD1 aligns across 10 bases. CDR3 sequence: CSASPTGGPYNEQFF. The CDR3 coding sequence is TGCAGTGCTAGCCCGACAGGGGGCCCTTACAATGAGCAGTTCTTC.